The clone carrying this T cell receptor (beta chain) was observed a handful of times. The antigen is unknown. V gave up 4 bases and J gave up 7 bases; unmatched junction bases: 10. The CDR3 is 15 residues long. Looked up from germline, CDR1 is SGHAT and CDR2 is FQNNGV. This specimen comes from a study of T-cell memory formation after mild COVID-19. Study-wide results and limits: Specificity for SARS-CoV-2 was not confirmed among the second-wave clones peaking on day 37.

A single record per CDR3 protein comes from TCRdb applying MiXCR to the 5' RACE reads. Of 550,000 to 700,000 distinct CDR3 sequences in the sample, around 15% were seen once. The rearrangement links TRBV11-2 to TRBJ1-2, with 9 bases matching TRBD1. The sample consisted of PBMCs or a T cell subset sorted from them (not recorded which). The clonotype comes from an adult woman who had mild COVID-19 (a few samples of this study predate the infection). Cell type and time point are not known. The CDR3 loop reads CASSSNRDRVAGYTF. CDR3 coding DNA: TGTGCCAGCAGCTCGAACCGGGACAGGGTGGCTGGCTACACCTTC.